These T cell receptor beta chains were read from a single sample in a study of T cells expressing NK-cell markers. TCRdb reworked the 5' RACE reads into one entry per CDR3 protein, no DNA. The sample yields 130,000 to 150,000 distinct CDR3 sequences, of which the top ten take up approximately 12%. Sequencing was done on a sample of blood T cells: a sorted CD56 or NKG2C T cell subset, CD4+ or CD8+ T cells, or bulk PBMC T cells (not recorded which). These receptors originate from a man aged 18-30 years in good health. The CDR3 runs from the conserved cysteine through the conserved F or W. Each record gives: V gene, J gene, CDR3 protein.

v_gene: TRBV20-1
j_gene: TRBJ2-7
CDR3aa: CSARGLNRTTYEQYF

v_gene: TRBV20-1
j_gene: TRBJ2-7
CDR3aa: CSARPYRGLETYEQYF

v_gene: TRBV29-1
j_gene: TRBJ1-5
CDR3aa: CRTLRSHSNQPQHF

v_gene: TRBV19
j_gene: TRBJ1-1
CDR3aa: CASSVGRLNTEAFF

v_gene: TRBV11-2
j_gene: TRBJ2-2
CDR3aa: CASSLTGLADTNTGELFF

v_gene: TRBV30
j_gene: TRBJ2-1
CDR3aa: CAWTGGVNEQFF

v_gene: TRBV2
j_gene: TRBJ2-1
CDR3aa: CASPVGSNEQFF

v_gene: TRBV5-4
j_gene: TRBJ2-1
CDR3aa: CASSPWDSENYNEQFF

v_gene: TRBV28
j_gene: TRBJ2-4
CDR3aa: CASSLGTNIQYF

v_gene: TRBV20-1
j_gene: TRBJ2-2
CDR3aa: CSARLGGTGELFF

v_gene: TRBV28
j_gene: TRBJ2-3
CDR3aa: CASGAGVGGPTDTQYF

v_gene: TRBV2
j_gene: TRBJ2-1
CDR3aa: CASSDLTSSYNEQFF

v_gene: TRBV2
j_gene: TRBJ2-7
CDR3aa: CASIGSGMAPGEQYF

v_gene: TRBV29-1
j_gene: TRBJ2-7
CDR3aa: CSVGWGDEQYF

v_gene: TRBV6-1
j_gene: TRBJ2-5
CDR3aa: CASRGTGGAETQYF

v_gene: TRBV7-9
j_gene: TRBJ2-1
CDR3aa: CASSPDSTSPIF

v_gene: TRBV29-1
j_gene: TRBJ1-4
CDR3aa: CSVHEGGPEKLFF

v_gene: TRBV19
j_gene: TRBJ2-2
CDR3aa: CASGGIKDTGELFF

v_gene: TRBV30
j_gene: TRBJ1-5
CDR3aa: CAWEPSDRAQPQHF

v_gene: TRBV11-2
j_gene: TRBJ2-1
CDR3aa: CASSANPGLLRDEQFF

v_gene: TRBV5-1
j_gene: TRBJ2-2
CDR3aa: CASSLTGVGNTGELFF

v_gene: TRBV7-1
j_gene: TRBJ2-1
CDR3aa: CASSSLVGTDYASSYNEQFF

v_gene: TRBV18
j_gene: TRBJ2-5
CDR3aa: CASSTNPGSEETQYF

v_gene: TRBV11-1
j_gene: TRBJ1-4
CDR3aa: CASSPNFSKGGPNEKLFF

v_gene: TRBV27
j_gene: TRBJ2-6
CDR3aa: CASRIEGAGANVLTF

v_gene: TRBV5-1
j_gene: TRBJ2-1
CDR3aa: CASRDRYNEQFF

v_gene: TRBV19
j_gene: TRBJ2-2
CDR3aa: CASSIRWQSNTGELFF

v_gene: TRBV29-1
j_gene: TRBJ1-2
CDR3aa: CSVKDRTSGYTF

v_gene: TRBV6-4
j_gene: TRBJ2-3
CDR3aa: CASSGPPGLAGYTQYF

v_gene: TRBV7-6
j_gene: TRBJ2-3
CDR3aa: CASSNRQGGTDTQYF

v_gene: TRBV2
j_gene: TRBJ2-3
CDR3aa: CASKPTHLRGIDTQYF

v_gene: TRBV5-1
j_gene: TRBJ2-1
CDR3aa: CASSLESPNYNEQFF